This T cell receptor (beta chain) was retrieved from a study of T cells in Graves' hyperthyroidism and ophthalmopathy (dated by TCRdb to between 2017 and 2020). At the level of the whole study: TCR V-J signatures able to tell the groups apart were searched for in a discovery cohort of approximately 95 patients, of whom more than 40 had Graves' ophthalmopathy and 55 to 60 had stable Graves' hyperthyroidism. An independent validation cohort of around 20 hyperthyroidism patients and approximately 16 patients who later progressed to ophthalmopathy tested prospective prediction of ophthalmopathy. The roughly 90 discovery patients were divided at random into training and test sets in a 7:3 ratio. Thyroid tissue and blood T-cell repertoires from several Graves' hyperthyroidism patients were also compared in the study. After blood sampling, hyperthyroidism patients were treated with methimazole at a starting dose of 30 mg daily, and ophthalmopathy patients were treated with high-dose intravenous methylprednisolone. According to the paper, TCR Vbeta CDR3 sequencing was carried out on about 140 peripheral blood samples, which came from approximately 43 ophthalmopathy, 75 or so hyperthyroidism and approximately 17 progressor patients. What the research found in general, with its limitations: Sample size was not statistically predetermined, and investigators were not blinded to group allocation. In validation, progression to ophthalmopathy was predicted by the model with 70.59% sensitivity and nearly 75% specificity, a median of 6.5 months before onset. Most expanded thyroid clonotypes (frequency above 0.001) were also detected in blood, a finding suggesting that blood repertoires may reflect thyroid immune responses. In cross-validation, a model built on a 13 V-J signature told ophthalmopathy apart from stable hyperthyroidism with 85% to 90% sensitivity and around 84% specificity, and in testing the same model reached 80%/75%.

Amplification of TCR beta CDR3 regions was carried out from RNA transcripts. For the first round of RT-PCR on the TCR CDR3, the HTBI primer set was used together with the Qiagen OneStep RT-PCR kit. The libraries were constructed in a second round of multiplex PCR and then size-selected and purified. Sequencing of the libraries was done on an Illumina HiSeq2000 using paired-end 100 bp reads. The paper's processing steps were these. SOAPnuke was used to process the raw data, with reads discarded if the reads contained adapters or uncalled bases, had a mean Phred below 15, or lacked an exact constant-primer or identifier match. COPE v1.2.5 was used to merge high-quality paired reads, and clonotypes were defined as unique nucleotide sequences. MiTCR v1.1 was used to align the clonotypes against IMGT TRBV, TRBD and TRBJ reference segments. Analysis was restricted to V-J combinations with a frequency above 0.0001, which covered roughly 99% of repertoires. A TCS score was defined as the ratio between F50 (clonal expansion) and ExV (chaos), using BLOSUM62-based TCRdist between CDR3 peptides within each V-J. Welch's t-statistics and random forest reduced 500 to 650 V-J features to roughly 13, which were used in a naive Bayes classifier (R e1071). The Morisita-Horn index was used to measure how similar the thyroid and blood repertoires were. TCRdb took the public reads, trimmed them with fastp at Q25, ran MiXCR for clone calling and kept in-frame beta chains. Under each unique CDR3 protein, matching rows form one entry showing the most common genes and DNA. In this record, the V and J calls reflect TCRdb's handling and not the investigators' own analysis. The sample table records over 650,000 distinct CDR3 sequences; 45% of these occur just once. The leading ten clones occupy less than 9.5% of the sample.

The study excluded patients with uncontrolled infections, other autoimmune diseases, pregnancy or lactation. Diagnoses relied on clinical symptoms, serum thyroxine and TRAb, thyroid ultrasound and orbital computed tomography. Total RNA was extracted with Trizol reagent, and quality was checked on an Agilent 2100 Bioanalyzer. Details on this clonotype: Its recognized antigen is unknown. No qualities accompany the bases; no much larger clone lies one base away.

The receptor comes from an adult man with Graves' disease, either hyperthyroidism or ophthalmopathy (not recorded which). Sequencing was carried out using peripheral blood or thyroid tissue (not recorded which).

DNA sequence: TGCGCCAGCAGCTCCGAGACGGTAGCCCACGAGCAGTACTTC. Translated, it gives CASSSETVAHEQYF. The V and J genes are TRBV5-1 and TRBJ2-7; the D gene remains uncertain. CDR1 and CDR2 are read off the germline V gene as SGHRS and YFSETQ. The CDR3 holds 14 amino acids from the cysteine to the phenylalanine. Only the CDR3 DNA is retained, 42 bases long and in frame from the first base. V loses 3 bases of germline sequence and J loses 5 bases, and the interval between the two ends is 15 bases.